This TCR beta chain was captured by sequencing in a study of blood T cell repertoires in COVID-19. Germline V gene sequence: CDR1 GTSNPN, CDR2 SVGIG (reference sequence). CDR3 length: 12 residues. The V end was cut by 5 bases, the J end by 9 bases, with 11 bases between. Clones were sequenced by immunoSEQ multiplex PCR, and TCRdb holds only the in-frame ones, with some missing. The sample yields more than 150,000 clones, more than 70% seen once. This clonotype originated in a man in his sixties with acute or convalescent COVID-19. V and J are TRBV30 and TRBJ1-6, with D possibly matching TRBD1 (6 bases). Specimen: peripheral blood. The CDR3 DNA follows: TGTGCCTGGGGGGGCGAATCTTCACCCCTCCACTTT. Translating gives CAWGGESSPLHF.